These 27 T cell receptor beta chains were all obtained from the same sample, sequenced in a study of T cell repertoires in cytomegalovirus infection. In TCRdb, the reads were re-called with MiXCR into one record per CDR3 protein. Of roughly 46,000 distinct CDR3 sequences listed, 20% are singletons. Their recognized antigens are unknown. Input material: PBMCs, sequenced either directly or after in vitro stimulation (not recorded which). These receptors were collected from a human donor in good health (CMV status not recorded). Some clones in this sample may be carry-over from other donors' samples.

The rearrangement links TRBV3-1 to TRBJ2-7, with 8 bases lining up with TRBD2. CDR1 and CDR2 (germline): LGHDT, YNNKEL (reference sequence). With 0 bases clipped from V and 5 bases from J, the junction kept 6 bases outside the gene matches. The CDR3 extends over 15 amino acids. In DNA, the CDR3 is TGTGCCAGCAGCCAAGATGGACTAGCCTCGAACGAGCAGTACTTC. Translated, it gives CASSQDGLASNEQYF.

At least ten counts were recorded for this clonotype. The chain uses TRBV28 and TRBJ1-5, with D possibly TRBD1 on 6 matching bases. V shed 3 bases and J shed 11 bases, with 17 bases lying between them. Germline V gene lookup returns CDR1 MDHEN and CDR2 SYDVKM. This CDR3 comprises 14 residues. The CDR3 sequence: CASSLATGGRTQHF. For the CDR3, the DNA is TGTGCCAGCAGTTTGGCGACCGGGGGCCGGACCCAGCATTTT.

The chain uses TRBV27 and TRBJ2-7; D call uncertain. Germline V gives CDR1 MNHEY, CDR2 SMNVEV (reference sequence). V was clipped by 0 bases and J by 4 bases, with 7 bases between them. The CDR3 is 13 residues long. CDR3 bases: TGTGCCAGCAGTTTATCGGTGCGGTACGAGCAGTACTTC. Translating it yields CASSLSVRYEQYF.

The chain carries TRBV2 and TRBJ1-5; D remains unclear. This CDR3 comprises 14 residues. The V end lost 0 bases, the J end lost 7 bases, and 10 bases lay between the germline ends. Germline V gene lookup returns CDR1 SNHLY and CDR2 FYNNEI. The chain's CDR3 is CASSEADRTQPQHF. CDR3 sequence (DNA): TGTGCCAGCAGTGAAGCGGACCGGACCCAGCCCCAGCATTTT.

This clonotype was seen at least ten times. The J gene is TRBJ2-7, the V gene TRBV20-1, with D possibly being TRBD2 (5 bases). The V gene's germline CDR1 is DFQATT and CDR2 SNEGSKA (reference sequence). Trimming shortened V by 0 bases and J by 1 base, and 13 bases separated the two germline ends. This CDR3 spans 15 amino acids. The DNA of the CDR3 is TGCAGTGCTAGAGATCAGGCGCGGGCGTCCTACGAGCAGTACTTC. Translation gives CSARDQARASYEQYF.

This clonotype was seen at least ten times. The gene calls are TRBV23-1 and TRBJ1-1, with D possibly being TRBD1 (5 bases). TRBV23-1 is treated as an ORF (open reading frame) with a function not yet certain. V gave up 6 bases and J gave up 4 bases, with 9 bases separating them. The CDR3 sequence is 12 residues long. CDR3 sequence (DNA): TGCGCCAGCAGCGGCAGGGCCACTGAAGCTTTCTTT. It codes for CASSGRATEAFF.

Points on this clonotype: A much larger clonotype is one base distant, so this may be a read error. The V and J genes are TRBV7-3 and TRBJ1-1, with a tentative D call TRBD1 (6 bases). V lost 5 bases to trimming and J lost 5 bases, with 18 bases between them. Germline-derived CDR1 and CDR2 are SGHTA and FQGTGA. The CDR3 has 15 residues. DNA for the CDR3: TGTGCCAGCAGCCTACCCGCAGGGGTTTGGACTGAAGCTTTCTTT. Its protein is CASSLPAGVWTEAFF.

The chain employs TRBV12-3 or TRBV12-4 and TRBJ1-4; D is unresolved. Trimming cost V 4 bases and J 5 bases, with 8 bases left between them. The CDR3 has 13 amino acids. This CDR3 reads CASSWSDNEKLFF. For the CDR3, the DNA is TGTGCCAGCAGTTGGTCGGACAATGAAAAACTGTTTTTT.

The chain joins TRBV7-2 to TRBJ2-1; D perhaps matches TRBD2 (7 bases). V was clipped by 5 bases and J by 16 bases, with 18 bases between them. The CDR3 contains 12 residues. Germline values: CDR1 SGHTA, CDR2 FQGNSA. The CDR3 sequence is CASSLGGAPGFF. DNA of the CDR3: TGTGCCAGCAGCCTAGGGGGGGCCCCTGGCTTCTTC.

The chain joins TRBV2 to TRBJ2-7; TRBD2 matches at 9 bases. Germline values: CDR1 SNHLY, CDR2 FYNNEI. Trimming removed 4 bases from V and 6 bases from J; junction bases left unmatched: 1. The CDR3 sequence is 12 residues long. CDR3 DNA: TGTGCCAGCAGTGGACTAGCGGTCGAGCAGTACTTC. Protein: CASSGLAVEQYF.

This clonotype was detected ten times or more. The gene calls are TRBV11-2 and TRBJ2-1, with D possibly matching TRBD1 (5 bases). The CDR3 has 14 residues. Looked up from germline, CDR1 is SGHAT and CDR2 is FQNNGV. The V end lost 3 bases, the J end lost 0 bases, and 6 bases lay between the germline ends. CDR3 protein: CASSFRVSYNEQFF. CDR3 coding DNA: TGTGCCAGCAGCTTCAGGGTCTCCTACAATGAGCAGTTCTTC. The whole variable domain, filled in from reference TRBV11-2 and TRBJ2-1, reads EAGVAQSPRYKIIEKRQSVAFWCNPISGHATLYWYQQILGQGPKLLIQFQNNGVVDDSQLPKDRFSAERLKGVDSTLKIQPAKLEDSAVYLCASSFRVSYNEQFFGPGTRLTVL.

This clonotype occurred a few times. V usage is TRBV25-1 and J usage is TRBJ2-1; D uncertain. CDR3 length equals 13 residues. V was clipped by 4 bases and J by 3 bases, with 7 bases between them. Per germline, CDR1 MGHDK and CDR2 SYGVNS. The CDR3 bases are TGTGCCAGCAGTGGAAGGGACTACAATGAGCAGTTCTTC. Protein: CASSGRDYNEQFF.

Concerning this clonotype: A read error may be the cause here, since a much bigger clone is one base away. The V and J genes are TRBV7-3 and TRBJ1-6; TRBD1 might be the D (5 bases). Germline loops: CDR1 SGHTA, CDR2 FQGTGA. The V and J ends lost 2 bases and 8 bases respectively, with 16 bases between them. The CDR3 is made up of 16 amino acids. The CDR3 DNA sequence: TGTGCCAGCAGCTTAGGAGGACCGAGAGGGGATTCACCCCTCCACTTT. It specifies CASSLGGPRGDSPLHF. The whole variable domain, filled in from reference TRBV7-3 and TRBJ1-6, reads GAGVSQTPSNKVTEKGKYVELRCDPISGHTALYWYRQSLGQGPEFLIYFQGTGAADDSGLPNDRFFAVRPEGSVSTLKIQRTERGDSAVYLCASSLGGPRGDSPLHFGNGTRLTVT.

This clonotype was seen a handful of times. V usage is TRBV19 and J usage is TRBJ2-5, with TRBD2 matching over 7 bases. V trimming: 1 base; J trimming: 0 bases; junction bases outside the gene matches: 5. CDR1 and CDR2 from the germline V gene are LNHDA and SQIVND (reference sequence). This CDR3 region has 16 residues. The CDR3 nucleotides are TGTGCCAGTAGTATAGGGCCTAGCGGTTACCAAGAGACCCAGTACTTC. Its translation is CASSIGPSGYQETQYF.

V is TRBV7-2 and J is TRBJ1-4; D remains unclear. The ends were cut back, 1 base at V and 8 bases at J, with 11 bases in the middle. CDR1 SGHTA and CDR2 FQGNSA come from the germline V gene. The CDR3 runs 14 residues. The CDR3 nucleotides are TGTGCCAGCAGCTTAGGGCCTTTGGGGGAAAAACTGTTTTTT. Protein product: CASSLGPLGEKLFF.

This clonotype has just a few counts. The chain has TRBV5-4 and TRBJ2-5, with 10 bases matching TRBD1. Germline loops: CDR1 SGHNT, CDR2 YYREEE (reference sequence). V lost 4 bases and J lost 5; bases outside the gene matches: 8. The CDR3 runs 15 residues. The CDR3 sequence is CASSARDRGGETQYF. CDR3 DNA: TGTGCCAGCAGCGCCCGGGACAGGGGCGGCGAGACCCAGTACTTC.

The sample holds many counts of this clonotype. The rearrangement uses TRBV7-2 and TRBJ2-5; D might be TRBD2 (5 bases). V was pared by 1 base and J by 2 bases, with 8 bases between. The CDR3 extends over 14 amino acids. Germline CDR1 reads SGHTA; CDR2 reads FQGNSA. CDR3 region: CASSLVEGQETQYF. CDR3 bases: TGTGCCAGCAGCTTAGTTGAGGGACAAGAGACCCAGTACTTC.

This clonotype is labeled medium-sized. This chain connects TRBV4-1 to TRBJ2-7; D uncertain. Germline values: CDR1 MGHRA, CDR2 YSYEKL. CDR3 length: 12 residues. V was cut by 1 base and J by 3 bases, with 4 bases left in between. The CDR3 nucleotides read TGCGCCAGCAGCCAAGCGGGCTACGAGCAGTACTTC. Its translation is CASSQAGYEQYF.

This clonotype was recorded a few times. The CDR3 bases are TGTGCCAGCAGTGAACTGGGTTTCACTGAAGCTTTCTTT. Translation gives CASSELGFTEAFF. V usage is TRBV2 and J usage is TRBJ1-1; D not certain. V dropped 2 bases and J dropped 4 bases, with 8 bases sitting between them. The length of the CDR3 is 13 residues. The V gene's germline CDR1 is SNHLY and CDR2 FYNNEI.

This clonotype was picked up a small number of times. CDR3 coding DNA: TGTGCCAGTAGTATGGGTCCAAACAATGAGCAGTTCTTC. This encodes CASSMGPNNEQFF. V usage is TRBV19 and J usage is TRBJ2-1; D remains ambiguous. CDR3 length: 13 amino acids. The V gene lost 3 bases and the J gene lost 5 bases, with 8 bases spanning the gap. In germline, CDR1 is LNHDA, CDR2 SQIVND (reference sequence).

This clonotype was recorded at least ten times. This chain connects TRBV7-8 to TRBJ2-1, with TRBD2 identical over 9 bases. The CDR3 is made up of 15 amino acids. V was clipped by 5 bases and J by 0 bases; unmatched bases: 2. Germline CDR1 is SGHVS and CDR2 is FQNEAQ. CDR3 in DNA: TGTGCCAGCAGCCTTAGCGGGAGCTCCTACAATGAGCAGTTCTTC. Amino acid sequence: CASSLSGSSYNEQFF.

This clonotype was seen a few times. This chain uses TRBV5-4 with TRBJ1-2; no clear D. This CDR3 has 13 amino acids. Trimming shortened V by 1 base and J by 0 bases, and 4 bases separated the two germline ends. CDR1 and CDR2 (germline): SGHNT, YYREEE (reference sequence). The CDR3 is CASSLRSNYGYTF. The CDR3 DNA reads TGTGCCAGCAGCTTGCGATCTAACTATGGCTACACCTTC.

In this sample, this clonotype turned up many times. The chain links TRBV20-1 to TRBJ2-5; D may be TRBD2 (6 bases). Germline CDR1 is DFQATT and CDR2 is SNEGSKA (reference sequence). V shed 7 bases and J shed 2 bases, with 14 bases lying between them. The CDR3 runs 13 residues. The CDR3 bases are TGCAGTGATCGCGGGGACTTTCAAGAGACCCAGTACTTC. It translates to CSDRGDFQETQYF.

The chain uses TRBV7-6 and TRBJ2-5; 10 nucleotides line up with TRBD2. From germline, CDR1 is SGHVS and CDR2 FNYEAQ. The CDR3 runs to 16 residues. The junction had 10 bases not matched to a gene; V was cut back by 5 bases and J by 4 bases. Here the CDR3 reads CASSPLGLADRETQYF. As DNA, the CDR3 is TGTGCCAGCAGCCCCCTAGGACTAGCGGATCGAGAGACCCAGTACTTC.

This clonotype has a handful of counts. The chain carries TRBV20-1 and TRBJ1-1, with D perhaps matching TRBD1 (5 bases). This CDR3 spans 13 amino acids. Germline CDR1 and CDR2: DFQATT and SNEGSKA (reference sequence). Trimming took off 1 base at V and 7 bases at J, with 13 bases between the two ends. In DNA form, the CDR3 reads TGCAGTGCTAGAGGGGGACGGATTGATGAAGCTTTCTTT. Translating gives CSARGGRIDEAFF.

The chain uses TRBV12-3 or TRBV12-4 and TRBJ1-2, with 8 bases identical to TRBD1. This CDR3 comprises 14 residues. V dropped 5 bases and J dropped 8; count of bases not matched to a gene: 10. The CDR3 DNA is TGTGCCAGCAGTCAGGGGGCGGATGGGGAGGGCTACACCTTC. This gives the protein CASSQGADGEGYTF.

This clonotype was detected a few times. The J gene is TRBJ1-3, the V gene TRBV12-3 or TRBV12-4, with D unresolved. The CDR3 loop spans 16 amino acids. V was pared by 7 bases and J by 1 base, with 17 bases between. The CDR3 DNA sequence: TGTGCCAGCACCCTCCCGGTGCGTATGTCTGGAAACACCATATATTTT. Protein sequence: CASTLPVRMSGNTIYF.